The present entry profiles one T cell receptor beta chain with its context. The antigen remains unidentified. The study ran its PCR with 60 Vbeta and 13 Jbeta primers. Here immunoSEQ multiplex PCR was the method, and the copy in TCRdb shows in-frame clones only, minus some. The top ten clones hold 1% of a sample with 100,000 to 150,000 clones, 80% of them seen once. The sample is drawn from a study of cytomegalovirus exposure and HLA in healthy donors. Study observations and caveats: When the data were analyzed later, several of the most significant clusters appeared to be linked to common viral pathogens.

Trimming took off 6 bases at V and 3 bases at J, with 14 bases between the two ends. Germline loops: CDR1 MNHEY, CDR2 SVGAGI. This CDR3 contains 15 residues. This receptor was taken from a man aged 35-49 years in good health and CMV-seronegative. The chain couples TRBV6-5 to TRBJ2-2; tentatively, D is TRBD1 (6 bases). Material: PBMCs. CDR3 protein: CASSQTGPYTGELFF. The CDR3 bases are TGTGCCAGCAGCCAAACAGGGCCCTACACCGGGGAGCTGTTTTTT.